Shown below are 10 T cell receptor beta chains from a single sample sequenced in a study of blood T cells in healthy people across ages. Through a sample-barcoded 5' primer and a J-beta primer mix, a second PCR was run for roughly 7 to 12 cycles. Each CDR3 protein gets one entry after TCRdb re-called the 5' RACE reads with MiXCR. The data show 650,000 to 1,000,000 distinct CDR3 sequences, with more than 35% seen just once and less than 20% held by the top ten. Material: blood. The receptors shown here come from a man at least 80 years old in good health.

The chain joins TRBV10-3 to TRBJ2-7, with TRBD2 matching over 7 bases. The CDR3 has 16 residues. Germline values: CDR1 ENHRY, CDR2 SYGVKD. V lost 4 bases, J lost 7 bases, and 16 bases stayed unmatched. The CDR3 DNA sequence: TGTGCCATCAGTGGGGGAAGCAGGGCGGGAGCTCAGGAGCAGTACTTC. This encodes CAISGGSRAGAQEQYF.

This chain connects TRBV5-1 to TRBJ2-7; D not certain. Germline CDR1 reads SGHRS; CDR2 reads YFSETQ. V was shortened by 0 bases and J by 3 bases, with 10 bases between the two germline ends. This CDR3 has 14 residues. The CDR3 loop is CASSLGRNFYEQYF. The CDR3 bases are TGCGCCAGCAGCTTGGGCAGAAACTTCTACGAGCAGTACTTC.

The rearrangement joins TRBV6-6 to TRBJ2-7; D possibly corresponds to TRBD1 (6 bases). The germline V gene encodes CDR1 MNHNY and CDR2 SVGAGI (reference sequence). V shed 9 bases and J shed 3 bases, with 18 bases lying between them. The CDR3 is 14 amino acids. The CDR3 region is CASHNRTRGYEQYF. The CDR3 DNA sequence: TGTGCCAGTCATAACCGGACCAGGGGCTACGAGCAGTACTTC.

The chain links TRBV27 to TRBJ2-5; 8 bases match TRBD1. Germline assignment: CDR1 MNHEY and CDR2 SMNVEV (reference sequence). This CDR3 has 15 residues. Unmatched junction bases numbered 5, after V lost 3 bases and J lost 2 bases. The CDR3 coding sequence is TGTGCCAGCAGTTTCGGACAGGGAGGACAAGAGACCCAGTACTTC. It encodes CASSFGQGGQETQYF.

This chain uses TRBV28 with TRBJ2-2; 10 bases fit TRBD2. V dropped 5 bases and J dropped 6; count of bases not matched to a gene: 12. CDR1 is MDHEN and CDR2 is SYDVKM in the germline V gene. This CDR3 spans 17 amino acids. The CDR3 DNA is TGTGCCAGCAGTCCTAACCTAGCGGGAGTGGTTGCCGGGGAGCTGTTTTTT. Its protein product is CASSPNLAGVVAGELFF.

In this sample, this clonotype turned up once. V is TRBV20-1 and J is TRBJ2-7; D might be TRBD1 or TRBD2, each matching 5 bases. Trimming shortened V by 0 bases and J by 6 bases, and 18 bases separated the two germline ends. Germline V CDR1 and CDR2: DFQATT, SNEGSKA (reference sequence). This CDR3 is 15 amino acids long. The CDR3 DNA reads as TGCAGTGCTAGAGATGGGGGAAGACAGTCTCGCGAGCAGTACTTC. Encoded protein: CSARDGGRQSREQYF.

CDR3 bases: TGTGCCAGCCGCTCAGGAGTCAGCTCCTACAATGAGCAGTTCTTC. It encodes CASRSGVSSYNEQFF. The rearrangement links TRBV27 to TRBJ2-1; D ambiguous. The germline V gene encodes CDR1 MNHEY and CDR2 SMNVEV (reference sequence). The V end lost 8 bases, the J end lost 0 bases, and 14 bases lay between the germline ends. The CDR3 is 15 residues long.

This clonotype is medium-sized in the sample. The CDR3 loop reads CSARGTYTDTQYF. CDR3 coding DNA: TGCAGTGCTAGAGGGACCTACACAGATACGCAGTATTTT. This chain links TRBV20-1 with TRBJ2-3; D call uncertain. In germline, CDR1 is DFQATT, CDR2 SNEGSKA (reference sequence). This CDR3 is 13 amino acids long. Trimming shortened V by 1 base and J by 2 bases, and 7 bases separated the two germline ends.

The table lists this clonotype with a few counts. This sequence joins TRBV3-1 and TRBJ2-1, with D perhaps matching TRBD1 or TRBD2 (5 bases each). Germline assignment: CDR1 LGHDT and CDR2 YNNKEL (reference sequence). This CDR3 is built from 16 residues. V gave up 2 bases and J gave up 4 bases, with 15 bases separating them. In nucleotides, the CDR3 is TGTGCCAGCAGCCAACCGGGACGAGCGGTATACAATGAGCAGTTCTTC. This sequence encodes CASSQPGRAVYNEQFF.

This rearrangement joins TRBV13 to TRBJ1-1; D ambiguous. Germline V gene sequence: CDR1 PRHDT, CDR2 FYEKMQ (reference sequence). The CDR3 sequence is 14 residues long. The germline V and J ends were trimmed by 5 bases and 3 bases, with 13 bases remaining between them. CDR3 residues: CASSPGSAYTEAFF. The CDR3 DNA follows: TGTGCCAGCAGCCCGGGTAGCGCGTACACTGAAGCTTTCTTT.